This T cell receptor beta chain was obtained from a study of identical twins. Each CDR3 protein gets one entry after TCRdb re-called the 5' RACE reads with MiXCR. Of 550,000 to 700,000 distinct CDR3 sequences listed, around 20% were seen once; the top ten hold roughly 4%. J lost 8 bases, V lost 3 bases, and 11 bases had no gene match. From germline, CDR1 is KGHSH and CDR2 LQKENI. The CDR3 contains 16 residues. These same data were also listed under a study on T cells expressing NK-cell markers.

The sequence derives from a woman in her late teens or twenties in good health. This rearrangement joins TRBV18 to TRBJ2-1; 9 bases fit TRBD1. Sequenced input: PBMCs. CDR3 DNA sequence: TGTGCCAGCTCACCGTCTGGGACAGGGAGTTTGCATGAGCAGTTCTTC. It encodes CASSPSGTGSLHEQFF.